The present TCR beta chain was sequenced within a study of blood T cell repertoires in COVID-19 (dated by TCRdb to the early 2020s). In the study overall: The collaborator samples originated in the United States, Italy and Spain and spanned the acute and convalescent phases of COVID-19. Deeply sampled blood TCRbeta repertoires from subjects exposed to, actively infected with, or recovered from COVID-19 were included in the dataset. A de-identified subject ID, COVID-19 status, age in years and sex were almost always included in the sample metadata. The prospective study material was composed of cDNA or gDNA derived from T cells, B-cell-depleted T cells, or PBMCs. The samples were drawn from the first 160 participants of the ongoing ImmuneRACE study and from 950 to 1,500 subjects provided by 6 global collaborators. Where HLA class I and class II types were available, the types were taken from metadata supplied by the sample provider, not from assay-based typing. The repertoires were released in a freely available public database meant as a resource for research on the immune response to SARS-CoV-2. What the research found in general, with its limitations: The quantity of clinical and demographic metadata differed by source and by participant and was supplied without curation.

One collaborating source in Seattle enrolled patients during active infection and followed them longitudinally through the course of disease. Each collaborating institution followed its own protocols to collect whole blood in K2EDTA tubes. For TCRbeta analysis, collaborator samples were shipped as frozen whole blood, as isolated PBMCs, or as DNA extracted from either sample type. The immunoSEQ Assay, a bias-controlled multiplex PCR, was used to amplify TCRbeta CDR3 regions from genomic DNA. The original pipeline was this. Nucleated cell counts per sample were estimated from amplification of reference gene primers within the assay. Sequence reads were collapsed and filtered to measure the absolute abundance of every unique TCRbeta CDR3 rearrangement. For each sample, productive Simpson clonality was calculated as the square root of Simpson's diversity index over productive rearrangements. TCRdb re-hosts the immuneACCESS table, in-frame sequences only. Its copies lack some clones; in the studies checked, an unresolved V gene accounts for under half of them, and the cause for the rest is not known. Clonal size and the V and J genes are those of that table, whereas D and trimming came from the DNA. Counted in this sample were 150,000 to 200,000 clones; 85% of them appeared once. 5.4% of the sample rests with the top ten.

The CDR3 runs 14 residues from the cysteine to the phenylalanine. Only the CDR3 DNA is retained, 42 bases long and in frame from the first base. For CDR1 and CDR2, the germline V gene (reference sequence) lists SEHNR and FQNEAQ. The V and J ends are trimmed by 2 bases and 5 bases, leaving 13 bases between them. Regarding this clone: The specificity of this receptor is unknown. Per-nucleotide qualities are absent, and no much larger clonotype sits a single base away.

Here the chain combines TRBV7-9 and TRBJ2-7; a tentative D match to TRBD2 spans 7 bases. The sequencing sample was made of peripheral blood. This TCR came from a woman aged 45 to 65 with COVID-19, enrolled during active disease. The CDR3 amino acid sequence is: CASSLIGGLDEQYF. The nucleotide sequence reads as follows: TGTGCCAGCAGCTTAATCGGGGGGCTGGACGAGCAGTACTTC.